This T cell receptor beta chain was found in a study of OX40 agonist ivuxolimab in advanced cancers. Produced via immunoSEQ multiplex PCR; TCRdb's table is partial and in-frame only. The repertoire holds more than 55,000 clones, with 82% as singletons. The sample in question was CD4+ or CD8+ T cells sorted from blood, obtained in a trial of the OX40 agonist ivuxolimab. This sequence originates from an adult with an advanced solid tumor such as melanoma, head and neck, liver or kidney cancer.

DNA of the CDR3: TGTGCCAGCAGCAAGACAGGGGGCAGGGGCTCCTACAATGAGCAGTTCTTC. It translates to CASSKTGGRGSYNEQFF. V and J are TRBV27 and TRBJ2-1, with TRBD1 identical over 10 bases. V lost 6 bases, J lost 0 bases, and 8 bases stayed unmatched. The CDR3 spans 17 residues. Germline V CDR1 and CDR2: MNHEY, SMNVEV (reference sequence).